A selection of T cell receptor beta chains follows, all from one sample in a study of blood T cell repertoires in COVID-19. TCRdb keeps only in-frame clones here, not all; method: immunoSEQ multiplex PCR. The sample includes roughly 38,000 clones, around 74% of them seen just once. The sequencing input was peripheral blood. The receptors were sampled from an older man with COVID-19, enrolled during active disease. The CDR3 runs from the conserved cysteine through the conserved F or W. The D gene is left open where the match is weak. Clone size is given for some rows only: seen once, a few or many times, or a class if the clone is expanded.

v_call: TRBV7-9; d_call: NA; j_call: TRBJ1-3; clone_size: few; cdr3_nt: TGTGCCAGCAGCTTTTTGGACACTGGAAACACCATATATTTT; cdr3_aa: CASSFLDTGNTIYF
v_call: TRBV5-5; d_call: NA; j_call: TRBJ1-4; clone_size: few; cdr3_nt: TGTGCCAGCAGCCGAGGGGACTCAACTAATGAAAAACTGTTTTTT; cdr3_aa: CASSRGDSTNEKLFF
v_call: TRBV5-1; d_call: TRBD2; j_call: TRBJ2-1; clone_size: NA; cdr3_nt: TGCGCCAGCAGCGTAGGACTAGCACACAATGAGCAGTTCTTC; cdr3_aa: CASSVGLAHNEQFF
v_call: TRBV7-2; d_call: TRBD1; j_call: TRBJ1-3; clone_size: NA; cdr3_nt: TGTGCCAGCAGCTCCCAGGGGGGCCCTAGGAACACCATATATTTT; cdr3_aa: CASSSQGGPRNTIYF
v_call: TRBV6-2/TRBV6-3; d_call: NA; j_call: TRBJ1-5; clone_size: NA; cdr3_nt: TGTGCCAGCAGTTACACGGACAGTCTGTATAGCAATCAGCCCCAGCATTTT; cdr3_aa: CASSYTDSLYSNQPQHF
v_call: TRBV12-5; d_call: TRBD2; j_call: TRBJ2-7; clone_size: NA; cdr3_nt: TGTGCTAGTGGCCAATTAGGGAGGGGCTACGAGCAGTACTTC; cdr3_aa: CASGQLGRGYEQYF
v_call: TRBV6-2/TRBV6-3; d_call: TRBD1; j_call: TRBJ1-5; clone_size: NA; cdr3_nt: TGTGCCAGCAGCGGGACAGAGAATCAGCCCCAGCATTTT; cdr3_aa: CASSGTENQPQHF
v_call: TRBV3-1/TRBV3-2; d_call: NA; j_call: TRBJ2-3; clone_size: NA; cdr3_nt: TGTGCCAGCAGCCAAGTAATCCGCACAGATACGCAGTATTTT; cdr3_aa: CASSQVIRTDTQYF
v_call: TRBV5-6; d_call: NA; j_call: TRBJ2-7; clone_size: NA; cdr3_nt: TGTGCCAGCAGCTCCTTCTCCTACGAGCAGTACTTC; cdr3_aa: CASSSFSYEQYF
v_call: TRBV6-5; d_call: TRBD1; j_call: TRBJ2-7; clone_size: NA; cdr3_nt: TGTGCCAGCAGTCCCGGACAGGTATTCAACGAGCAGTACTTC; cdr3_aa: CASSPGQVFNEQYF
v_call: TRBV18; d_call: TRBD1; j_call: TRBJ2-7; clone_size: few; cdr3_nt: TGTGCCAGCTCGTACACCGGGACAGGGGGTGACGAGCAGTACTTC; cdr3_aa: CASSYTGTGGDEQYF
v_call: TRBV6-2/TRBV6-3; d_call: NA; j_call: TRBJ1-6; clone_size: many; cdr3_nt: TGTGCCAGCAGTTCTACAGAACATTCACCCCTCCACTTT; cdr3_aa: CASSSTEHSPLHF
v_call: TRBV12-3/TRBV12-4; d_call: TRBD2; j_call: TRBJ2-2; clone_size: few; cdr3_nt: TGTGCCAGCGACCGGGGGGGCGTAGGGGAGCTGTTTTTT; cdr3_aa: CASDRGGVGELFF
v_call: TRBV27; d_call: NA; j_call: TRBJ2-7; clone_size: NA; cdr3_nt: TGTGCCAGCTCTTACGGGTACGAGCAGTACTTC; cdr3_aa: CASSYGYEQYF
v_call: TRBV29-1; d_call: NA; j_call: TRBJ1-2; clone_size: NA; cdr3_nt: TGCAGCGTTGTGTGGGAGAGTGGCTACACCTTC; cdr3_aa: CSVVWESGYTF
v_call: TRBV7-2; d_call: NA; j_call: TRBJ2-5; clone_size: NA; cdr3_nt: TGTGCCAGCAGGGATGGGGGGAAAGAGACCCAGTACTTC; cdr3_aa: CASRDGGKETQYF
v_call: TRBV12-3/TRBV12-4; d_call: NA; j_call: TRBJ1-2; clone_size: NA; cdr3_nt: TGTGCCAGCAGTCCGTCTTCTGACTATGGCTACACCTTC; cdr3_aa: CASSPSSDYGYTF
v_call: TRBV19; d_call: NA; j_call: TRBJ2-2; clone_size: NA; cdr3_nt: TGTGCCAGTAGTCGCCCTGCGGGGAGCACCGGGGAGCTGTTTTTT; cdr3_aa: CASSRPAGSTGELFF
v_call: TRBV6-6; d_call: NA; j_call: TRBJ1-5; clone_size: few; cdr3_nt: TGTGCCAGCAGTTACCCGGGGCAGCCCCAGCATTTT; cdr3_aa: CASSYPGQPQHF
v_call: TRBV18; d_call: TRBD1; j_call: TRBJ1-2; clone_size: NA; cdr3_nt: TGTGCCAGCTCACCAGACAGGGGGTCGAATGGCTACACCTTC; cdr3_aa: CASSPDRGSNGYTF
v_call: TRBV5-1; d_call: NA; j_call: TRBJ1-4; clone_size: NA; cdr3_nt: TGCGCCAGCCAACTCCTACCAAGGACAGACTCCGCGACTAATGAAAAACTGTTTTTT; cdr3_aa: CASQLLPRTDSATNEKLFF
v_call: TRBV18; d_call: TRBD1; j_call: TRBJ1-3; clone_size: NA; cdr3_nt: TGTGCCAGCTCACCGGACAGGAGAGGTGGAAACACCATATATTTT; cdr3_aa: CASSPDRRGGNTIYF
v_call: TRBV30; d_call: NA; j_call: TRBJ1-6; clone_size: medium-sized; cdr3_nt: TGTGCCTGGGAGACAGGAGGACTGTCACCCCTCCACTTT; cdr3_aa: CAWETGGLSPLHF
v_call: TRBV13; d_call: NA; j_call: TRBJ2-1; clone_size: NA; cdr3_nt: TGTGCCAGCAGCTTAGTAGGCCTCGCGGGCAATGAGCAGTTCTTC; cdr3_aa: CASSLVGLAGNEQFF
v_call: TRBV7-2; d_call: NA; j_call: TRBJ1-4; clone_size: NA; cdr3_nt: TGTGCCAGCAGCCCACACCAGGGGGAAAAACTGTTTTTT; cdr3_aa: CASSPHQGEKLFF
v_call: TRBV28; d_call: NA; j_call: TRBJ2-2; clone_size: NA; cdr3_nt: TGTGCCAGCAGTTTATCACAGGGTATGACCGGGGAGCTGTTTTTT; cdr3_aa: CASSLSQGMTGELFF
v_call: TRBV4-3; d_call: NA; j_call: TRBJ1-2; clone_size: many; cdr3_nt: TGCGCCAGCAGCCAAAAGGGTGGGGGAGGTGGCGGCTACACCTTC; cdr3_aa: CASSQKGGGGGGYTF
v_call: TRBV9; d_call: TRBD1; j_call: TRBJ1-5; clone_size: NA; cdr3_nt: TGTGCCAGCAGTCCCCCGAGGGCAGGGGGCAGTCAGCCCCAGCATTTT; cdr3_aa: CASSPPRAGGSQPQHF
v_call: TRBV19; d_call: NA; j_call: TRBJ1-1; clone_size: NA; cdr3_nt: TGTGCCAGTAGTCTAGTGTCCTCGAACACTGAAGCTTTCTTT; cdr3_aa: CASSLVSSNTEAFF
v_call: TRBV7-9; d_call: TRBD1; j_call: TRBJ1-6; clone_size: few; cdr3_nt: TGTGCCAGCAGTTCCGGGACAGTTAATTCACCCCTCCACTTT; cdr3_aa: CASSSGTVNSPLHF
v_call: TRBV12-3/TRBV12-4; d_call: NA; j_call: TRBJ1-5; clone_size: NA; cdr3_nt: TGTGCCAGCAGCTATACCGATCAGCCCCAGCATTTT; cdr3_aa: CASSYTDQPQHF
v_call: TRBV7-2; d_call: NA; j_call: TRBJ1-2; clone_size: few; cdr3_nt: TGTGCCAGCAGCTCTGGGGAGGGCTTGGGCTACACCTTC; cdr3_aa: CASSSGEGLGYTF
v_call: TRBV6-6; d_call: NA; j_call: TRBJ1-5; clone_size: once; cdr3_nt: TGTGCCAGCAGTTACGGGGGCGGGCAGCCCCAGCATTTT; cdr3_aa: CASSYGGGQPQHF
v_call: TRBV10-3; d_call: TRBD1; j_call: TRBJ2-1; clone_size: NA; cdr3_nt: TGTGCCATCAGCCCCCCGGGACAGCTTTACAATGAGCAGTTCTTC; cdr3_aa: CAISPPGQLYNEQFF
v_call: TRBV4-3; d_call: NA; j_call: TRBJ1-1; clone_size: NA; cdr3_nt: TGCGCCAGCAGCCAGACACAGAACACTGAAGCTTTCTTT; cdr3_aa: CASSQTQNTEAFF
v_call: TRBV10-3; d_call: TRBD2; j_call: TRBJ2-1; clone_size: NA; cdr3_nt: TGTGCCATCAGGAAGCGGGAGGGTTCTGATGAGCAGTTCTTC; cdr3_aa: CAIRKREGSDEQFF
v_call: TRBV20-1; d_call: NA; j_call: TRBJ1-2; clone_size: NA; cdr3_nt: TGCAGTGCCCCATCCTATGGCTACACCTTC; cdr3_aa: CSAPSYGYTF
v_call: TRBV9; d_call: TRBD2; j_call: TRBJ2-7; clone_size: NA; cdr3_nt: TGTGCCAGCAGCGTATCACTAGCGGACATCTACGAGCAGTACTTC; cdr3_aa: CASSVSLADIYEQYF
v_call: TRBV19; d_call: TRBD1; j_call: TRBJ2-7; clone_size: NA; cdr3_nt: TGTGCCAGTAGTATCGACAGGGGTTACGAGCAGTACTTC; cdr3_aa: CASSIDRGYEQYF
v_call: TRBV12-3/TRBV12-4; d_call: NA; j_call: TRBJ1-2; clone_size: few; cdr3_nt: TGTGCCAGCCAATCCCAACAGAACTATGGCTACACCTTC; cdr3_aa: CASQSQQNYGYTF
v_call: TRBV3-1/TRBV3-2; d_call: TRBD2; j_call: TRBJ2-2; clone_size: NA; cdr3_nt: TGTGCCAGCAGACCCACTAGCGGGGGATACACCGGGGAGCTGTTTTTT; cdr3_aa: CASRPTSGGYTGELFF
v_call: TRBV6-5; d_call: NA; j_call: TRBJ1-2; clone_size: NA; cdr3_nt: TGTGCCAGCAGTTACGTATCACAGGCGCCTAACTATGGCTACACCTTC; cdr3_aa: CASSYVSQAPNYGYTF
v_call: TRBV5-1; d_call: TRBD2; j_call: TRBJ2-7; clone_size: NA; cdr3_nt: TGCGCCAGCAGCTTGGGAGCGGGAGGACTCTACGAGCAGTACTTC; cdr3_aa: CASSLGAGGLYEQYF
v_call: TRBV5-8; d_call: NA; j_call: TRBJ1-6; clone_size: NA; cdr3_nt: TGTGCCAGCAGCTTGGCGGGAAATTGGGAATTTTCACCCCTCCACTTT; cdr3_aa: CASSLAGNWEFSPLHF
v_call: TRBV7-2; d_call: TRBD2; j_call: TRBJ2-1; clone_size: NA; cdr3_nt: TGTGCCAGCAGCCGTGAAGCTAGCGGGAGATGGAATGAGCAGTTCTTC; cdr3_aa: CASSREASGRWNEQFF
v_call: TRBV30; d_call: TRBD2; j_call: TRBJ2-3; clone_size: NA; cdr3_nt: TGTGCCTGGAGCTTACTAGCGCCTTCAGATACGCAGTATTTT; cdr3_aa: CAWSLLAPSDTQYF
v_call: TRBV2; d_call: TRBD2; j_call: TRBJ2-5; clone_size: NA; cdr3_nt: TGTGCCAGCAATCGACTAGCGGGTGGCCAAGAGACCCAGTACTTC; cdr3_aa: CASNRLAGGQETQYF
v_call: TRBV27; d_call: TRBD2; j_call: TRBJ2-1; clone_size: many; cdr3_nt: TGTGCCAGCAGCCCGGGACTAGCTGGTGAGCAGTTCTTC; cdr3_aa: CASSPGLAGEQFF
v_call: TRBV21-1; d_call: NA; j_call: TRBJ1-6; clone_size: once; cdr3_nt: TGTGCCAGCAGCAAAGCGAAACAGGAGCGCAATTCACCCCTCCACTTT; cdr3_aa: CASSKAKQERNSPLHF
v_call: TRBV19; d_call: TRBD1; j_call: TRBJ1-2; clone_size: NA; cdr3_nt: TGTGCCAGTAGTACCCGACAGGGGGCCTATGGCTACACCTTC; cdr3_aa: CASSTRQGAYGYTF
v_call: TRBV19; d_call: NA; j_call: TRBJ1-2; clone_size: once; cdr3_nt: TGTGCCAGTAGTATTATGGGCAGGGGAAAGGACTATGGCTACACCTTC; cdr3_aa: CASSIMGRGKDYGYTF
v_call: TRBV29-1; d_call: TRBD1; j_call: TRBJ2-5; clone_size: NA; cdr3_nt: TGCAGCGTTCGACAGGGAGACTTGAAGACCCAGTACTTC; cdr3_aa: CSVRQGDLKTQYF
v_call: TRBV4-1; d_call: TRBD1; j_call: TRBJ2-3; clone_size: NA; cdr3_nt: TGCGCCAGCAGCCAAGTACAGGGGTGGGGCACAGATACGCAGTATTTT; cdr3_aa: CASSQVQGWGTDTQYF
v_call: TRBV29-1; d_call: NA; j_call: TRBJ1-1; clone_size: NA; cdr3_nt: TGCAGCGAAATCCAGGGGTTGGGGAACACTGAAGCTTTCTTT; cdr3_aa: CSEIQGLGNTEAFF
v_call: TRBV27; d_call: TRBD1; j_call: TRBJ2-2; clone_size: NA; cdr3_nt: TGTGCCAGTTCCTGGGACAGGGGGCCCACCGGGGAGCTGTTTTTT; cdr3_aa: CASSWDRGPTGELFF